The entry below gives a single TCR beta chain sequence along with its context. This clonotype occurred many times. There is no known antigen for this receptor. Base qualities are not recorded, but no much larger clone differs from it by a single base. The sample is drawn from a study of blood T cells in healthy people across ages (dated by TCRdb to the mid-2010s). For the wider study: In model experiments, template switching captured about one uniquely barcoded TCR beta cDNA molecule for every two T cells. The donors were split into four age groups: young (average around 16 years), middle-aged (more than 35), aged (about 62) and long-lived (roughly 86). To avoid experimental bias, donors of different ages were randomly spread across the sequencing lanes. Two additional independent replicas of 1 million unique cDNA reads from the same blood draw were analyzed for two donors (one aged 18 to 30 and one aged 80 or older). Using deep sequencing normalized with unique cDNA molecular identifiers, the study measured how TCR beta repertoire diversity changes with age. Summary of the overall study and its limitations: Observed TCR beta diversity per million T cells fell roughly linearly with age, and a significant reduction was already apparent by age roughly 41. Because donor CMV infection status was unknown, age-related changes in expanded clonotypes were potentially confounded. Compared with the aged group, the long-lived group had more naive CD4+ T cells, fewer expanded clones and increased TCR diversity, suggesting age selection. Because profiling used bulk unsorted PBMCs, naive and antigen-experienced compartments could not be compared conclusively. A strong correlation was found between observed TCR beta diversity and the percentage of naive T cells measured by flow cytometry. Total diversity estimates from one million sequenced T cells were considered lower bounds and underestimates.

The germline V gene gives CDR1 as MGHRA and CDR2 as YSYEKL. Germline trimming amounts to 0 bases on V and 6 bases on J, with 1 as the count of junction bases outside the gene matches. Including cysteine and phenylalanine, the CDR3 has 15 amino acids. The DNA shown is the 45-base CDR3, in frame from base 1. The library was made by 5' RACE. Sequencing was performed on an Illumina HiSeq 2500. A second roughly 6 to 12 cycle PCR used a sample-barcoded 5' primer and a J-beta primer mix. A unique molecular identifier was introduced onto each TCR beta cDNA molecule by a template-switch 5' adaptor carrying 12 random nucleotides. At least 2.5 million CDR3-containing paired-end reads were obtained from each sample. First-strand cDNA was synthesized from all RNA with the Mint cDNA synthesis kit, primed by a TRBC-specific oligonucleotide. Following uracil-DNA glycosylase treatment, a first 18-cycle PCR with universal primers M1SS and BC2_uni_R was performed on all cDNA. The authors' pipeline ran thus. Each sample was normalized by randomly selecting 1 million high-quality reads, each carrying a distinct molecular identifier. Reads with shared molecular identifiers were discarded instead of being binned into consensus sequences. MiTCR, with a Q25 quality threshold and the strictest error-elimination algorithm, was used for CDR3 identification, clonotype clustering and error correction. A nonparametric unseen species model with Euler transformation was used to estimate a lower bound on total TCR beta diversity. The public reads were quality trimmed at Q25 with fastp and then assembled into clones with MiXCR by TCRdb, keeping productive beta chains. Rows matching on CDR3 protein sequence are summarized as one entry with the most common DNA and genes. TCRdb assigned the V and J calls; the authors' analysis was not used. The sample yields approximately 810,000 distinct CDR3 sequences; about 34% were counted once. Under 15% of the sample belongs to the ten largest clones.

The roughly 39 donors, aged roughly 6 to 95 years, were systemically healthy Caucasian individuals from Russia. Ten milliliters of peripheral blood were drawn from each donor into EDTA-treated Vacutainer tubes. Ficoll-Paque density-gradient centrifugation was used to isolate PBMCs, with at least 6.5 million per sample. Trizol reagent was used to extract total RNA from PBMCs, with at least 6 micrograms per sample. For every donor, an aliquot of PBMCs went through flow cytometry to measure the percentages of naive CD45RAhigh/CD27high T cells. Sequenced: blood. The rearrangement joined TRBV4-1 to TRBJ2-3, with 12 bases aligning to TRBD2. The receptor's source is a man younger than 35 in good health. The CDR3 sequence is CASSQDLAGGDTQYF. The DNA sequence follows: TGCGCCAGCAGCCAAGATCTAGCGGGAGGGGATACGCAGTATTTT.